This is a list of T cell receptor beta chains from one sample in a study of T cells after somatic rescue of genetic block. Data came from immunoSEQ multiplex PCR; TCRdb stores just in-frame clones and leaves some out. The sample consists of approximately 16,000 clones, roughly two thirds of them appearing once. Sequencing input: peripheral blood mononuclear cells (PBMCs). The receptors shown here come from a man aged 18 to 30. CDR3s include the opening cysteine and the closing phenylalanine or tryptophan. D genes are given only for firm matches. Rows may omit the clone size; those that give it use once, few, many or a size class.

J | size | V | D | CDR3 | DNA
TRBJ1-4 | medium-sized | TRBV12-2 | . | CASRLMENEKLFF | TGTGCAAGTCGCTTAATGGAGAATGAAAAACTGTTTTTT
TRBJ2-3 | . | TRBV5-1 | TRBD2 | CASSLIPSLAGVADTQYF | TGCGCCAGCAGCCTTATACCCTCTCTAGCGGGAGTTGCAGATACGCAGTATTTT
TRBJ1-5 | . | TRBV5-1 | TRBD1 | CASSPTGGAGNQPQHF | TGCGCCAGCAGCCCAACAGGGGGCGCGGGCAATCAGCCCCAGCATTTT
TRBJ2-5 | . | TRBV5-1 | . | CASSLGGSFQETQYF | TGCGCCAGCAGCTTGGGTGGGTCCTTCCAAGAGACCCAGTACTTC
TRBJ1-6 | . | TRBV6-7 | . | CASSWKDSPLHF | TGTGCCAGCAGTTGGAAGGATTCACCCCTCCACTTT
TRBJ2-5 | . | TRBV21-1 | . | CASSNTGKWGRETQYF | TGTGCCAGCAGCAACACAGGGAAGTGGGGGAGGGAGACCCAGTACTTC
TRBJ1-2 | . | TRBV10-3 | . | CAISDGRYGYTF | TGTGCCATCAGTGATGGGAGGTACGGCTACACCTTC
TRBJ2-2 | few | TRBV7-6 | TRBD1 | CASSPGTGNTGELFF | TGTGCCAGCAGCCCCGGGACAGGGAACACCGGGGAGCTGTTTTTT
TRBJ1-2 | . | TRBV9 | TRBD1 | CASSVAPGQVYGYTF | TGTGCCAGCAGCGTAGCTCCGGGACAGGTCTATGGCTACACCTTC
TRBJ2-3 | . | TRBV21-1 | . | CASSKGDVGGGKVTQYF | TGTGCCAGCAGCAAAGGAGACGTAGGGGGCGGAAAGGTTACGCAGTATTTT
TRBJ2-1 | . | TRBV18 | . | CASSLRAAFSYNEQFF | TGTGCCAGCTCACTCCGAGCGGCTTTCTCCTACAATGAGCAGTTCTTC
TRBJ1-5 | . | TRBV6-6 | TRBD1 | CASRMTGGRDQPQHF | TGTGCCAGCAGGATGACAGGGGGCAGGGATCAGCCCCAGCATTTT
TRBJ1-5 | . | TRBV6-1 | . | CASGRQPQHF | TGTGCCAGCGGGCGGCAGCCCCAGCATTTT
TRBJ1-2 | few | TRBV5-4 | TRBD1 | CASSKGQGPPNYGYTF | TGTGCCAGCAGCAAGGGACAGGGACCCCCTAACTATGGCTACACCTTC
TRBJ2-5 | . | TRBV6-6 | . | CATADGQTQYF | TGTGCCACCGCGGACGGCCAGACCCAGTACTTC
TRBJ2-2 | . | TRBV5-1 | . | CASSLPGSGELFF | TGCGCCAGCAGCTTGCCCGGGTCCGGGGAGCTGTTTTTT
TRBJ2-2 | . | TRBV10-3 | TRBD2 | CAISTSGGQEWGELFF | TGTGCCATCAGCACTAGCGGGGGCCAAGAGTGGGGGGAGCTGTTTTTT
TRBJ1-1 | few | TRBV7-3 | . | CASSLGVHLNTEAFF | TGTGCCAGCAGCTTAGGGGTACATTTGAACACTGAAGCTTTCTTT
TRBJ2-5 | . | TRBV21-1 | . | CASSTGQQETQYF | TGTGCCAGCAGCACCGGACAGCAAGAGACCCAGTACTTC
TRBJ2-7 | once | TRBV5-1 | TRBD1 | CASSLATGGYEQYF | TGCGCCAGCAGCTTAGCAACAGGGGGCTACGAGCAGTACTTC
TRBJ2-6 | . | TRBV11-3 | . | CASSLPGANVLTF | TGTGCCAGCAGCCTACCTGGGGCCAACGTCCTGACTTTC
TRBJ2-1 | few | TRBV9 | TRBD1 | CASSASGGPSGEEQFF | TGTGCCAGCAGTGCTTCAGGGGGCCCCTCAGGGGAGGAGCAGTTCTTC